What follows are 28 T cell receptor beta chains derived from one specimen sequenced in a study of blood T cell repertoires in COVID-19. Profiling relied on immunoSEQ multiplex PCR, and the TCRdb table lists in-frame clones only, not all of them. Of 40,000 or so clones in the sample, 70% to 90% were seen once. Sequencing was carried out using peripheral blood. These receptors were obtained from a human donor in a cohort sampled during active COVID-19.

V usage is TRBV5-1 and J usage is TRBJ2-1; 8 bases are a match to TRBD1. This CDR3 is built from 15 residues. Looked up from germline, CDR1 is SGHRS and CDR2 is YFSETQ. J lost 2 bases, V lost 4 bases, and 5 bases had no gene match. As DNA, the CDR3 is TGCGCCAGCAGCCGCGGACAGGGACCCTACAATGAGCAGTTCTTC. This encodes CASSRGQGPYNEQFF.

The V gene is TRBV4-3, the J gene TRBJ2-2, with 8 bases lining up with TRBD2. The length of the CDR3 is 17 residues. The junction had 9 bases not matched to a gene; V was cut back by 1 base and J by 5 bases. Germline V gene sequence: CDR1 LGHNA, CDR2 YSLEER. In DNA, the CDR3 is TGCGCCAGCAGCCAAGGAGGGCGGGAGGCAGGGACCGGGGAGCTGTTTTTT. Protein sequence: CASSQGGREAGTGELFF.

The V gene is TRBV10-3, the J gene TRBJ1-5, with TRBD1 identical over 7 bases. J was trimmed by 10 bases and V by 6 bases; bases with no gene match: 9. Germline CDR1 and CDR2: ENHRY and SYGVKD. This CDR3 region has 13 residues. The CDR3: CAIRPGGEEPQHF. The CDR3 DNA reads TGTGCCATCAGGCCAGGGGGTGAGGAACCCCAGCATTTT.

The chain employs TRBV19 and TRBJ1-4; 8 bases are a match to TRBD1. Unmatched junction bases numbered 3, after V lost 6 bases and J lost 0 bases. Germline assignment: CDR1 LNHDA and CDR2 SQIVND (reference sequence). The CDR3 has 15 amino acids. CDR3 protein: CASSPQGATNEKLFF. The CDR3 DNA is TGTGCCAGTAGCCCACAGGGGGCAACTAATGAAAAACTGTTTTTT.

The DNA for the CDR3 is TGCAGTGCTAAAGAGACAAGTGAAGCTTTCTTT. Translation gives CSAKETSEAFF. This chain uses TRBV20-1 with TRBJ1-1; D gene ambiguous. Germline lookup yields CDR1 DFQATT and CDR2 SNEGSKA (reference sequence). The germline V and J ends were trimmed by 4 bases and 7 bases, with 10 bases remaining between them. This CDR3 comprises 11 residues.

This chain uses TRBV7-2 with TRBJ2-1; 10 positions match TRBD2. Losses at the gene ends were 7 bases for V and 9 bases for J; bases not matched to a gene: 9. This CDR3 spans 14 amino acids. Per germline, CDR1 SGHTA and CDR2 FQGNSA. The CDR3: CASTGLAGVVEQFF. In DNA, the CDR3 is TGTGCCAGCACCGGCCTAGCGGGAGTAGTTGAGCAGTTCTTC. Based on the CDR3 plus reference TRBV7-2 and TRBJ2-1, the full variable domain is GAGVSQSPSNKVTEKGKDVELRCDPISGHTALYWYRQSLGQGLEFLIYFQGNSAPDKSGLPSDRFSAERTGGSVSTLTIQRTQQEDSAVYLCASTGLAGVVEQFFGPGTRLTVL.

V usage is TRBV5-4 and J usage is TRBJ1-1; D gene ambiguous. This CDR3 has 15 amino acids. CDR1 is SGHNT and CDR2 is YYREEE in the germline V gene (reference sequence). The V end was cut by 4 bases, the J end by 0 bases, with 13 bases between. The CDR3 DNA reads TGTGCCAGCAGCGGGAGGGAAGGGATGAACACTGAAGCTTTCTTT. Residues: CASSGREGMNTEAFF.

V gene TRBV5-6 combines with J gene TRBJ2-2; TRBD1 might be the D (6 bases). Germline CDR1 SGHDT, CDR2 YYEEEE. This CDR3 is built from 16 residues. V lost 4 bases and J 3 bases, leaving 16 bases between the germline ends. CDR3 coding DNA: TGTGCCAGCAGCGCGTTCTGGGACATGGACACCGGGGAGCTGTTTTTT. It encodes CASSAFWDMDTGELFF.

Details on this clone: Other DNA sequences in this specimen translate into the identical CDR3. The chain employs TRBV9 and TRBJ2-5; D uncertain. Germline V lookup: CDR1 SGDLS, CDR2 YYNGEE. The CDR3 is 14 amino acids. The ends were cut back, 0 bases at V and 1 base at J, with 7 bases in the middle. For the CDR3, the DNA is TGTGCCAGCAGCGTAGGCGGCTCCCAAGAGACCCAGTACTTC. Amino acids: CASSVGGSQETQYF.

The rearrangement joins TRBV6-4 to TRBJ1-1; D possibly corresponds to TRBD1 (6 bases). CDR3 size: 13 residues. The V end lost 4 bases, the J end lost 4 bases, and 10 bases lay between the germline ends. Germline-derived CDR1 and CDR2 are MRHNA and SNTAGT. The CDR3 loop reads CASSGQAGTEAFF. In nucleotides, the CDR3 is TGTGCCAGCAGTGGACAGGCGGGCACTGAAGCTTTCTTT.

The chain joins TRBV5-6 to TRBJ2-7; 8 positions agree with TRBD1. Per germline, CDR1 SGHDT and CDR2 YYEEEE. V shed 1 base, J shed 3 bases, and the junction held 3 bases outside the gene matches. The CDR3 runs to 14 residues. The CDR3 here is CASSLQGASYEQYF. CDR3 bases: TGTGCCAGCAGCTTGCAGGGGGCGAGCTACGAGCAGTACTTC.

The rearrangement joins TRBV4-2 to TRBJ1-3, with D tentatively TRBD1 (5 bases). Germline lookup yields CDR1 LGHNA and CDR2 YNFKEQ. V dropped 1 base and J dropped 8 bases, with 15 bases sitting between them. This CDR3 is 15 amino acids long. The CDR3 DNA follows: TGTGCCAGCAGCCAAGTAACAGGCGGCCGAGACACCATATATTTT. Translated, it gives CASSQVTGGRDTIYF.

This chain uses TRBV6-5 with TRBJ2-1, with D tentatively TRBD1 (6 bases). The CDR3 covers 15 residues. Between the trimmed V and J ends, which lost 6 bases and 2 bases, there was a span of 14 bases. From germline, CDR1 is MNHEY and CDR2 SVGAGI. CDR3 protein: CASRVTGQAYNEQFF. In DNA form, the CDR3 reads TGTGCCAGCAGAGTTACAGGGCAAGCCTACAATGAGCAGTTCTTC.

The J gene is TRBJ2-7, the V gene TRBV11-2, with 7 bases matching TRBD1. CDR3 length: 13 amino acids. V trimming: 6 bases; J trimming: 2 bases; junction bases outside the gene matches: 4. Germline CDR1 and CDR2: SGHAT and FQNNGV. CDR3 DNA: TGTGCCAGCAGTCACCAGGGGGCCTACGAGCAGTACTTC. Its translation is CASSHQGAYEQYF.

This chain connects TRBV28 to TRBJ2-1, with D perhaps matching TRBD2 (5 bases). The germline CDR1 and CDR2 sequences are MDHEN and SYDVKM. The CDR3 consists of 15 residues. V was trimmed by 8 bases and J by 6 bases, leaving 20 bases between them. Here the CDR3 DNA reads TGTGCCAGCCGAGGGTACTTCCTTTCGGGCAATGAGCAGTTCTTC. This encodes CASRGYFLSGNEQFF. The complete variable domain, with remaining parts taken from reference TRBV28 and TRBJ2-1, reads DVKVTQSSRYLVKRTGEKVFLECVQDMDHENMFWYRQDPGLGLRLIYFSYDVKMKEKGDIPEGYSVSREKKERFSLILESASTNQTSMYLCASRGYFLSGNEQFFGPGTRLTVL.

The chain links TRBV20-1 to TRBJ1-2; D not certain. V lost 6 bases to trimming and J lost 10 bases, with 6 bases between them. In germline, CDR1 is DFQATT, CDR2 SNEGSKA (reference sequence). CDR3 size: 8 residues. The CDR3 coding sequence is TGCAGTGCCCCTCCCTACACCTTC. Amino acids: CSAPPYTF.

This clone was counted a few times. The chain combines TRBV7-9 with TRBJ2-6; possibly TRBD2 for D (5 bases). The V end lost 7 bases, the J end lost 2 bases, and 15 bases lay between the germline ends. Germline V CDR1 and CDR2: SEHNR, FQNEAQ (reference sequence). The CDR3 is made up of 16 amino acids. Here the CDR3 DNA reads TGTGCCAGCACCCAACAACCCGGGGCTGGGGCCAACGTCCTGACTTTC. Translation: CASTQQPGAGANVLTF.

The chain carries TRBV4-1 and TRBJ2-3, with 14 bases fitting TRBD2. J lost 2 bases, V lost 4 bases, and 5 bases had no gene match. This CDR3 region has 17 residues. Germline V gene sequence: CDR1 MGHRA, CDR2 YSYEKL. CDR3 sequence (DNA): TGCGCCAGCAGCCCGGGGACTAGCGGGAGTGTCACAGATACGCAGTATTTT. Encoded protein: CASSPGTSGSVTDTQYF.

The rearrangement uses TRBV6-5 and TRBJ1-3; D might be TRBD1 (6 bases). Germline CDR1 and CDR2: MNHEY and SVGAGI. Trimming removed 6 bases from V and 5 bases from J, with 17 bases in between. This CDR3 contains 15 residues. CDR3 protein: CASSPSGGARNTIYF. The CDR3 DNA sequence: TGTGCCAGCAGCCCCTCCGGGGGGGCTAGAAACACCATATATTTT.

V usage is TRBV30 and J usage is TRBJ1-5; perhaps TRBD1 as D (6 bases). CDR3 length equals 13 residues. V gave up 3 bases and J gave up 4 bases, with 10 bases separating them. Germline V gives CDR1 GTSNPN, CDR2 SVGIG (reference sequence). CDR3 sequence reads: CAWSGQRNQPQHF. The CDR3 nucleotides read TGTGCCTGGAGCGGACAGCGGAATCAGCCCCAGCATTTT. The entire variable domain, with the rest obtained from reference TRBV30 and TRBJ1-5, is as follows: SQTIHQWPATLVQPVGSPLSLECTVEGTSNPNLYWYRQAAGRGLQLLFYSVGIGQISSEVPQNLSASRPQDRQFILSSKKLLLSDSGFYLCAWSGQRNQPQHFGDGTRLSIL.

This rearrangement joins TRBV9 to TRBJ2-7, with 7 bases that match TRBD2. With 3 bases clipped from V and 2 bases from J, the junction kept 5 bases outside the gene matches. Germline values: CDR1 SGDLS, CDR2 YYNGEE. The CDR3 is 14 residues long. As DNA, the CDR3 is TGTGCCAGCAGCGATACCGGGACTACCTACGAGCAGTACTTC. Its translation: CASSDTGTTYEQYF. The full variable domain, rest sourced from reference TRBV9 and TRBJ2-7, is DSGVTQTPKHLITATGQRVTLRCSPRSGDLSVYWYQQSLDQGLQFLIQYYNGEERAKGNILERFSAQQFPDLHSELNLSSLELGDSALYFCASSDTGTTYEQYFGPGTRLTVT.

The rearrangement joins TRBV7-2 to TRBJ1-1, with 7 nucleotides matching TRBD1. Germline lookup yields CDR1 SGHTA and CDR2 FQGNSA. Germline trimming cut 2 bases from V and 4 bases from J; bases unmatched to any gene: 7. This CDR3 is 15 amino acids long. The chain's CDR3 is CASSLTTGAITEAFF. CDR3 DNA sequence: TGTGCCAGCAGCTTAACTACAGGGGCAATCACTGAAGCTTTCTTT.

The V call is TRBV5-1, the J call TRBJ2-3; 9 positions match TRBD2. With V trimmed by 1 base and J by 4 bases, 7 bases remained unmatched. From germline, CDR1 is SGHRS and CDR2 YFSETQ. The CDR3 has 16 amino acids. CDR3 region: CASSLISGSKADTQYF. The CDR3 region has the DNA TGCGCCAGCAGCTTGATTAGCGGGAGCAAGGCAGATACGCAGTATTTT.

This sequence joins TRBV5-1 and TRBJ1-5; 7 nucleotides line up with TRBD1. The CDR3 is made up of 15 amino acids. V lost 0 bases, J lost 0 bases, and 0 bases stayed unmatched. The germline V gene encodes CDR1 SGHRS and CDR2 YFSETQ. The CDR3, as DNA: TGCGCCAGCAGCTTGGGACAGGGTAGCAATCAGCCCCAGCATTTT. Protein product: CASSLGQGSNQPQHF.

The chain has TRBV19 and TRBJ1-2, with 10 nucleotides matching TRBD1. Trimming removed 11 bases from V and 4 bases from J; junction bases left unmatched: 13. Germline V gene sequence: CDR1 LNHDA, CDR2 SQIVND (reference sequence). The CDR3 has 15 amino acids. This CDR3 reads CAVAAGTGVSYGYTF. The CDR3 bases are TGTGCCGTTGCCGCCGGGACAGGGGTATCCTATGGCTACACCTTC.

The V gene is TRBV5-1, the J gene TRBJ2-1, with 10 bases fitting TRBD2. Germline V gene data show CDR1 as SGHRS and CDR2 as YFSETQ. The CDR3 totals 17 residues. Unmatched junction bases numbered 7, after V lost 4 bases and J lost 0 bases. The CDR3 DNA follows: TGCGCCAGCAGCGTCAGTAGCGGGGGGTTCTCCTACAATGAGCAGTTCTTC. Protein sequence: CASSVSSGGFSYNEQFF. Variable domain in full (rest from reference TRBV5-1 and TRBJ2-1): KAGVTQTPRYLIKTRGQQVTLSCSPISGHRSVSWYQQTPGQGLQFLFEYFSETQRNKGNFPGRFSGRQFSNSRSEMNVSTLELGDSALYLCASSVSSGGFSYNEQFFGPGTRLTVL.

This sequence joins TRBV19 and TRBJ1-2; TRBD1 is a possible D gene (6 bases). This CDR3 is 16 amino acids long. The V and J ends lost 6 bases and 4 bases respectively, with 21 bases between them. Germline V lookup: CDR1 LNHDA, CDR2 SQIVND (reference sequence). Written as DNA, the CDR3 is TGTGCCAGTAGCACATATGGAGCGGACAGACTCTATGGCTACACCTTC. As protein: CASSTYGADRLYGYTF.

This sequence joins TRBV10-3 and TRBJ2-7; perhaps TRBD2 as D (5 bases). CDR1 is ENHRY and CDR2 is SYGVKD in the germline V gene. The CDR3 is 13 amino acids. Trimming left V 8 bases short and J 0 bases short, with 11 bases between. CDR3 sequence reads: CAIGHDYSYEQYF. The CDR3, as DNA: TGTGCCATCGGCCATGACTACTCCTACGAGCAGTACTTC.